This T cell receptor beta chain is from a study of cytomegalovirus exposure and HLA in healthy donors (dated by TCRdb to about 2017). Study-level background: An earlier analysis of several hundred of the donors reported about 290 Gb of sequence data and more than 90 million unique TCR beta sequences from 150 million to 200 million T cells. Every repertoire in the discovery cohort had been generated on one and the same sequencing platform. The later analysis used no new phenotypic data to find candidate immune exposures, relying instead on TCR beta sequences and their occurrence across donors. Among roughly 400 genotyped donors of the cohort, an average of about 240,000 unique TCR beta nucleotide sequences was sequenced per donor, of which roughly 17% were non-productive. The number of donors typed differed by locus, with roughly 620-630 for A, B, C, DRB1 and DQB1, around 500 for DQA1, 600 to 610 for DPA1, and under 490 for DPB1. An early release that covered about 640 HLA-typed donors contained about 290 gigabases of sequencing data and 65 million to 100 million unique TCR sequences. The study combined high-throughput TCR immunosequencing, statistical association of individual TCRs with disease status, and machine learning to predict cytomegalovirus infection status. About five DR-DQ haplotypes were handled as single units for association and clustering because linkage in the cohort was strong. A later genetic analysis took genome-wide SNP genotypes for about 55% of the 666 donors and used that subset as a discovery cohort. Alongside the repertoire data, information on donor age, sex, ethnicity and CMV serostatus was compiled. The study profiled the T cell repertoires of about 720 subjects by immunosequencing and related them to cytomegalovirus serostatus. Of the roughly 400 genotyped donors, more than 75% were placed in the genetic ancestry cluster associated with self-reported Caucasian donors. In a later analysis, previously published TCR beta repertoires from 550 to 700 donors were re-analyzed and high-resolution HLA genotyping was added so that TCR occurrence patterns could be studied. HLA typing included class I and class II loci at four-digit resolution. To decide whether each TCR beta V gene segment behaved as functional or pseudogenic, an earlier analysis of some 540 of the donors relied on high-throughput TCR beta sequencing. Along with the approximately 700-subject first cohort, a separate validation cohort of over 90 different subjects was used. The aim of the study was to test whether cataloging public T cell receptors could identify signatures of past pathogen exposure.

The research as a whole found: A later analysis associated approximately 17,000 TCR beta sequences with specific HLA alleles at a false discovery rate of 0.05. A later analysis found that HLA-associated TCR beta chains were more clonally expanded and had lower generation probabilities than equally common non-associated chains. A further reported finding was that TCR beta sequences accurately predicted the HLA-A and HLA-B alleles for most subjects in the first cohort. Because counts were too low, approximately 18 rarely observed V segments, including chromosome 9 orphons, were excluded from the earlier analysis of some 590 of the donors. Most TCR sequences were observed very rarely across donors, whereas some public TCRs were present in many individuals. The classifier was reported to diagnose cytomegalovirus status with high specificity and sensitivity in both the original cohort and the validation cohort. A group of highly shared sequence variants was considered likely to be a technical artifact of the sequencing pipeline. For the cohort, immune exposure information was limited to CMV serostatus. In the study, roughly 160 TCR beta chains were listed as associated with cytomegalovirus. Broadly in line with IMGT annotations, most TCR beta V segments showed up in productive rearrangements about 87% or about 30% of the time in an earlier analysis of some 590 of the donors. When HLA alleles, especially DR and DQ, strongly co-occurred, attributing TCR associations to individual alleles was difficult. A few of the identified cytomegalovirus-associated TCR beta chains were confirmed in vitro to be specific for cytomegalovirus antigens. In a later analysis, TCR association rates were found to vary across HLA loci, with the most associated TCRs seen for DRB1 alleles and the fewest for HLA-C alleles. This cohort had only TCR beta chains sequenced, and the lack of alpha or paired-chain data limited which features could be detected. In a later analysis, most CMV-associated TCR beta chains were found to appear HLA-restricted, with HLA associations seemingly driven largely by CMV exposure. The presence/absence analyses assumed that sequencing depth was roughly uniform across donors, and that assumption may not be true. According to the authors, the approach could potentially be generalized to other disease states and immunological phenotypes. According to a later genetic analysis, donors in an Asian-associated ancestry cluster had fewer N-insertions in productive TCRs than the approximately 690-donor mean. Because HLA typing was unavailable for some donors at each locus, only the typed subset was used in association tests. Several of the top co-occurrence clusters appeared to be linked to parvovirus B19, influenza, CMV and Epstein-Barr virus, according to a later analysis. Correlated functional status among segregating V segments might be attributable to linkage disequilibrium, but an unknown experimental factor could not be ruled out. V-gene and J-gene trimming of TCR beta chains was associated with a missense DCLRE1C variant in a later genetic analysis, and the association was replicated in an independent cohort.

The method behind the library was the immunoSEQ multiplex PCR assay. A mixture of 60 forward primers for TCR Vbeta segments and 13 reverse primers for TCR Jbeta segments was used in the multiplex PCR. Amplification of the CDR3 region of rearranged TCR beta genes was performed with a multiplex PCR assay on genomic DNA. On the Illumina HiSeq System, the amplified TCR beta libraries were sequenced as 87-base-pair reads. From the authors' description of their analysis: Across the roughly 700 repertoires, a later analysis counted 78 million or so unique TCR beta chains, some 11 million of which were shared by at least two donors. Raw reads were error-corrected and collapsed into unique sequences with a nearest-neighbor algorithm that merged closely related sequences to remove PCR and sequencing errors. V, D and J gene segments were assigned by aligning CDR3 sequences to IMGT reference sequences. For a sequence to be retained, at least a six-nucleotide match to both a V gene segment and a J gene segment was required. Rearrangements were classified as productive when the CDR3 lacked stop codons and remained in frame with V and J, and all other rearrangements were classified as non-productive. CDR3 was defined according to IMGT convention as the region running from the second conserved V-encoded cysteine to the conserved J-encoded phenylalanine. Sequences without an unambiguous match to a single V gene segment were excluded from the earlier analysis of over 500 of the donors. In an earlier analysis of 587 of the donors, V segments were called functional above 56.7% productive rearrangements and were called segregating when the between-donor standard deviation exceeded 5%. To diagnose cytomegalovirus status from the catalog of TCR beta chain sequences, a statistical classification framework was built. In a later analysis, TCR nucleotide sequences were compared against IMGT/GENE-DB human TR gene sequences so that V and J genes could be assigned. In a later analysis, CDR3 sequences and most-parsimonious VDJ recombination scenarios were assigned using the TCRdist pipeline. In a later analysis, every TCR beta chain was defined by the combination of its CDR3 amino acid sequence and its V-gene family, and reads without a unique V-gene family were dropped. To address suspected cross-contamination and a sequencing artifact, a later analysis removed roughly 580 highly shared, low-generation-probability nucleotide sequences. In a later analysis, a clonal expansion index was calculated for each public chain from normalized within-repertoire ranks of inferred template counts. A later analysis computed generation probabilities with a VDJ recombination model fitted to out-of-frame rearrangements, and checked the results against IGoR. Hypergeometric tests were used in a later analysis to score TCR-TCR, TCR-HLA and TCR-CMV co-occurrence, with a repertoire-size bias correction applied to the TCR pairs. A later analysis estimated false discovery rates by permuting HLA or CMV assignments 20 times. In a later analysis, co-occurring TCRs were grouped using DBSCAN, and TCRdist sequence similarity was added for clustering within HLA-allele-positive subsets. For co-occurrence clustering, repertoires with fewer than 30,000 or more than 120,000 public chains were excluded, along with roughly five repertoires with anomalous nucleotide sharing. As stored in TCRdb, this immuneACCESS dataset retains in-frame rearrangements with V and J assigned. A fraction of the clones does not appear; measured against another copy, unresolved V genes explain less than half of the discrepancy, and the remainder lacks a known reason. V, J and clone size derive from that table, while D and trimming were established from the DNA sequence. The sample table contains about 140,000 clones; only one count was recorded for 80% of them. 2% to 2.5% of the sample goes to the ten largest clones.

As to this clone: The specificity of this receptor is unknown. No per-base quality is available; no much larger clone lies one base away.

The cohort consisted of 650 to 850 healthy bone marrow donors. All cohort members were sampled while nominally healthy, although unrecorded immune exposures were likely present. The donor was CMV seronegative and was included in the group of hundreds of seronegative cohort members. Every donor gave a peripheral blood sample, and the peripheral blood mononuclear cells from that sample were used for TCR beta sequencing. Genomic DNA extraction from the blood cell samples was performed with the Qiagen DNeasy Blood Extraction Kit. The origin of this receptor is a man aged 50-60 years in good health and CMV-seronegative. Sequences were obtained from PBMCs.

The CDR3 amino acid sequence is: CASSKGGLAGNNEQFF. The nucleotides are TGTGCCAGCAGCAAAGGGGGACTAGCGGGGAACAATGAGCAGTTCTTC. The receptor chain draws on TRBV21-1 and TRBJ2-1; the D call TRBD2 from the table was never checked on the DNA. TRBV21-1 is designated a pseudogene. Counted from cysteine to phenylalanine, this CDR3 has 16 amino acids. Of the read, only the CDR3 DNA is kept; its 48 bases are in frame from base 1.